The 22 T cell receptor beta chains below come from one sample, sequenced in a study of T cell responses to AZD1222 COVID-19 vaccine. The table came from immunoSEQ multiplex PCR; TCRdb's copy has only in-frame clones and leaves some out. Among about 150,000 clones, under 95% were seen once, and the ten largest hold about 4.6%. The source material was peripheral blood, sampled on day 0 of AZD1222 vaccination. Receptors originate from an adult in good health.

The genes are TRBV18 and TRBJ2-1; 9 bases agree with TRBD2. Germline loops: CDR1 KGHSH, CDR2 LQKENI. After removal of 0 bases from V and 6 bases from J, the junction contained 6 bases not matched to a gene. CDR3 size: 16 residues. CDR3 amino acids: CASSPPTGLASNEQFF. CDR3 in DNA: TGTGCCAGCTCACCACCAACGGGACTAGCATCCAATGAGCAGTTCTTC.

This chain uses TRBV7-9 with TRBJ2-6; maybe TRBD1 (5 bases). CDR1 and CDR2 (germline): SEHNR, FQNEAQ (reference sequence). The length of the CDR3 is 19 residues. The V and J ends lost 3 bases and 0 bases respectively, with 18 bases between them. CDR3 in DNA: TGTGCCAGCAGCTTGGGGTCAGGGCGCCTGACCTCTGGGGCCAACGTCCTGACTTTC. Its translation is CASSLGSGRLTSGANVLTF.

The J gene is TRBJ1-2, the V gene TRBV5-1; a weak D match, TRBD1 (5 bases). The CDR3 has 13 residues. Germline CDR1 reads SGHRS; CDR2 reads YFSETQ. The germline V and J ends were trimmed by 1 base and 4 bases, with 8 bases remaining between them. The CDR3 DNA reads TGCGCCAGCAGCTTGCAGGGCGCCTATGGCTACACCTTC. Amino acid sequence: CASSLQGAYGYTF.

V and J are TRBV27 and TRBJ1-2, with D perhaps TRBD1 (5 bases). From germline, CDR1 is MNHEY and CDR2 SMNVEV (reference sequence). Between the trimmed V and J ends, which lost 5 bases and 6 bases, there was a span of 13 bases. This CDR3 region has 13 residues. The DNA of the CDR3 is TGTGCCAGCAGTCTCCACCCAGGGCATGGCTACACCTTC. Its protein product is CASSLHPGHGYTF.

This clone was detected only once. The chain combines TRBV6-2 or TRBV6-3 with TRBJ2-2; 7 positions match TRBD2. Germline V gives CDR1 MNHEY, CDR2 SVGEGT. The V segment lost 0 bases and the J segment 2 bases; nucleotides outside the gene matches: 9. This CDR3 spans 18 amino acids. CDR3 region: CASSYSATGRTNTGELFF. For the CDR3, the DNA is TGTGCCAGCAGTTACTCGGCCACCGGGAGGACTAACACCGGGGAGCTGTTTTTT.

The chain uses TRBV5-1 and TRBJ2-1; D gene ambiguous. CDR3 length equals 14 residues. Trimming removed 0 bases at V and 4 bases at J, with 8 bases between. Germline values: CDR1 SGHRS, CDR2 YFSETQ. CDR3 coding DNA: TGCGCCAGCAGCTTGGAGCCTGGTTACAATGAGCAGTTCTTC. This encodes CASSLEPGYNEQFF.

The chain uses TRBV12-3 or TRBV12-4 and TRBJ1-5, with 7 bases matching TRBD1. This CDR3 region has 13 residues. V gave up 8 bases and J gave up 5 bases; unmatched junction bases: 6. The CDR3 protein is CASRTGSYQPQHF. The CDR3 coding sequence is TGTGCCAGCCGGACAGGTTCTTATCAGCCCCAGCATTTT.

The J gene is TRBJ2-2, the V gene TRBV15, with D possibly TRBD1 on 6 matching bases. Per germline, CDR1 LNHNV and CDR2 YYDKDF (reference sequence). The V end was cut by 3 bases, the J end by 1 base, with 6 bases between. The CDR3 has 14 residues. Written as DNA, the CDR3 is TGTGCCACCAGCAGGGACAGGAACACCGGGGAGCTGTTTTTT. Translated: CATSRDRNTGELFF. Full variable domain (rest looked up from reference TRBV15 and TRBJ2-2): DAMVIQNPRYQVTQFGKPVTLSCSQTLNHNVMYWYQQKSSQAPKLLFHYYDKDFNNEADTPDNFQSRRPNTSFCFLDIRSPGLGDTAMYLCATSRDRNTGELFFGEGSRLTVL.

The chain employs TRBV19 and TRBJ1-1, with 7 bases aligning to TRBD1. This CDR3 is built from 13 residues. Germline V gives CDR1 LNHDA, CDR2 SQIVND (reference sequence). V was clipped by 11 bases and J by 6 bases; unmatched bases: 12. CDR3 residues: CALTRGRESEAFF. CDR3 nucleotides: TGTGCCCTTACCAGGGGGAGGGAGTCTGAAGCTTTCTTT. The variable domain in full, with the rest retrieved from reference TRBV19 and TRBJ1-1, is DGGITQSPKYLFRKEGQNVTLSCEQNLNHDAMYWYRQDPGQGLRLIYYSQIVNDFQKGDIAEGYSVSREKKESFPLTVTSAQKNPTAFYLCALTRGRESEAFFGQGTRLTVV.

This chain uses TRBV30 with TRBJ2-3, with D unresolved. This CDR3 has 11 residues. Germline V CDR1 and CDR2: GTSNPN, SVGIG (reference sequence). Trimming removed 0 bases from V and 7 bases from J, with 5 bases in between. The CDR3 is CAWSVRNTQYF. The CDR3 DNA reads as TGTGCCTGGAGTGTACGAAATACGCAGTATTTT.

V gene TRBV4-3 combines with J gene TRBJ2-3; 14 nucleotides agree with TRBD2. CDR1 is LGHNA and CDR2 is YSLEER in the germline V gene. V was clipped by 5 bases and J by 5 bases; unmatched bases: 3. The CDR3 has 15 amino acids. The CDR3, as DNA: TGCGCCAGCAGCTCGGGACTAGCGGGAGTAGATACGCAGTATTTT. It is translated as CASSSGLAGVDTQYF.

The genes are TRBV6-5 and TRBJ1-6; 7 nucleotides line up with TRBD1. This CDR3 region has 16 residues. Trimming cost V 0 bases and J 7 bases; bases outside gene matches: 6. The germline gives CDR1 MNHEY, CDR2 SVGAGI. CDR3 coding DNA: TGTGCCAGCAGTTACTCCCGACAGGGCCGAAATTCACCCCTCCACTTT. Protein product: CASSYSRQGRNSPLHF.

The chain has TRBV10-3 and TRBJ2-7; 7 bases fit TRBD2. After removal of 6 bases from V and 2 bases from J, the junction contained 7 bases not matched to a gene. Germline lookup yields CDR1 ENHRY and CDR2 SYGVKD. The CDR3 sequence is 14 residues long. In DNA, the CDR3 is TGTGCCATCAGCGCGGGGGAAGTCCCCTACGAGCAGTACTTC. It specifies CAISAGEVPYEQYF.

CDR3 nucleotides: TGTGCCAGCAGCCGCGGGGCGGGGGGCCTTTACGAGCAGTACTTC. Its protein is CASSRGAGGLYEQYF. V usage is TRBV7-9 and J usage is TRBJ2-7; 8 nucleotides align to TRBD2. This CDR3 is 15 amino acids long. Germline values: CDR1 SEHNR, CDR2 FQNEAQ (reference sequence). J was trimmed by 4 bases and V by 5 bases; bases with no gene match: 10.

V gene TRBV29-1 combines with J gene TRBJ2-5; tentatively, D is TRBD2 (5 bases). The CDR3 is made up of 12 amino acids. V gave up 5 bases and J gave up 3 bases, with 10 bases separating them. Germline V CDR1 and CDR2: SQVTM, ANQGSEA. In nucleotides, the CDR3 is TGCAGCGTTTCGGAGGCGGAAGAGACCCAGTACTTC. Translating it yields CSVSEAEETQYF.

This clone was detected only a few times. The rearrangement uses TRBV25-1 and TRBJ1-1; D remains ambiguous. Trimming stripped 4 bases from V and 7 bases from J, with 13 bases between. Germline V gene data show CDR1 as MGHDK and CDR2 as SYGVNS. The CDR3 is made up of 13 amino acids. Here the CDR3 reads CASSGWADNEAFF. The CDR3 DNA is TGTGCCAGCAGTGGGTGGGCTGACAATGAAGCTTTCTTT.

CDR3 sequence (DNA): TGCGCCAGCAGCTTTACGACAGGGGAGCAGTACTTC. Encoded protein: CASSFTTGEQYF. This rearrangement joins TRBV5-1 to TRBJ2-7; 7 bases are shared with TRBD1. This CDR3 has 12 residues. With 2 bases clipped from V and 7 bases from J, the junction kept 3 bases outside the gene matches. Germline CDR1 is SGHRS and CDR2 is YFSETQ.

The CDR3: CASSSEDRLWGGELFF. The CDR3 DNA is TGTGCCAGCAGTTCCGAGGACAGGCTTTGGGGCGGGGAGCTGTTTTTT. The J gene is TRBJ2-2, the V gene TRBV28; 7 bases match TRBD1. Germline lookup yields CDR1 MDHEN and CDR2 SYDVKM. V dropped 4 bases and J dropped 7; count of bases not matched to a gene: 12. CDR3 length: 16 amino acids.

This clone was seen only a few times. This chain uses TRBV7-3 with TRBJ2-7; 7 bases align to TRBD2. CDR3 length: 14 amino acids. V lost 5 bases, J lost 0 bases, and 4 bases stayed unmatched. CDR1 is SGHTA and CDR2 is FQGTGA in the germline V gene. CDR3 protein: CASSPSGISYEQYF. The CDR3 nucleotides are TGTGCCAGCAGCCCTAGCGGAATCTCCTACGAGCAGTACTTC.

This sequence joins TRBV7-3 and TRBJ2-1, with D hard to call. The CDR3 covers 13 residues. In germline, CDR1 is SGHTA, CDR2 FQGTGA. V dropped 5 bases and J dropped 0 bases, with 5 bases sitting between them. The DNA for the CDR3 is TGTGCCAGCAGCCCAGCCTCCTACAATGAGCAGTTCTTC. It yields the protein CASSPASYNEQFF. The whole variable domain, filled in from reference TRBV7-3 and TRBJ2-1, reads GAGVSQTPSNKVTEKGKYVELRCDPISGHTALYWYRQSLGQGPEFLIYFQGTGAADDSGLPNDRFFAVRPEGSVSTLKIQRTERGDSAVYLCASSPASYNEQFFGPGTRLTVL.

The chain has TRBV28 and TRBJ1-5; a weak D match, TRBD1 (6 bases). V was pared by 7 bases and J by 4 bases, with 14 bases between. Per the germline V gene, CDR1 is MDHEN and CDR2 is SYDVKM. CDR3 length equals 14 residues. The chain's CDR3 is CASTADRSNQPQHF. The CDR3 nucleotides are TGTGCCAGCACCGCTGACAGGTCGAATCAGCCCCAGCATTTT.

The chain couples TRBV28 to TRBJ2-7, with 7 bases matching TRBD1. V lost 6 bases and J lost 3; bases outside the gene matches: 11. Germline V gene data show CDR1 as MDHEN and CDR2 as SYDVKM. The CDR3 runs 15 residues. The CDR3 nucleotides read TGTGCCAGCAGCCCGACAGGGAACCTTGTCTACGAGCAGTACTTC. Amino acids: CASSPTGNLVYEQYF.